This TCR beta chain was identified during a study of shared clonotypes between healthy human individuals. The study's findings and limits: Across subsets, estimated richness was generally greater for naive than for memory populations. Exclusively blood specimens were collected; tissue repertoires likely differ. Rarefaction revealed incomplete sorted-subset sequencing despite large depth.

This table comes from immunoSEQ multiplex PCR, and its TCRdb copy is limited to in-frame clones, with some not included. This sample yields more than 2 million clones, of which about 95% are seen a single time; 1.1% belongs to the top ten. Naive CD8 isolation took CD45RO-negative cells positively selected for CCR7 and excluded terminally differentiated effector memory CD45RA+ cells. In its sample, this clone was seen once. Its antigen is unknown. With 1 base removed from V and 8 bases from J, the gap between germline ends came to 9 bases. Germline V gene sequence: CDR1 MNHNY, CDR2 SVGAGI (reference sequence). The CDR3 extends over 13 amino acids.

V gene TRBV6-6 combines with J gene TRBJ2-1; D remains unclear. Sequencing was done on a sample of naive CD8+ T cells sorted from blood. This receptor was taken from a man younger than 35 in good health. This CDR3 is CASSYLLLDEQFF. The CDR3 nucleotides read TGTGCCAGCAGTTACTTACTCTTGGATGAGCAGTTCTTC.